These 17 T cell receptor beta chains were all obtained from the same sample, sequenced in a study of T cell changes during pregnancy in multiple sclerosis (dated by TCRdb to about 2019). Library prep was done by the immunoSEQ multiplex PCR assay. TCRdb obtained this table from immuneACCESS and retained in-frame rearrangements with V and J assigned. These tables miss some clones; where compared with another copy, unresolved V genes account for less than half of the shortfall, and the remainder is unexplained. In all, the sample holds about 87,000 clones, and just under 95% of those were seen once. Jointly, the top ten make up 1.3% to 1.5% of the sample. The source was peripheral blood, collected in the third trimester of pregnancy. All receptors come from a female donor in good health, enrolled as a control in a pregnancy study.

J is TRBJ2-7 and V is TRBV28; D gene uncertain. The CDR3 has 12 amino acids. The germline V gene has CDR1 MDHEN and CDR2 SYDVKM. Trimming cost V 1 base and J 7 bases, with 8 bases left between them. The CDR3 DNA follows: TGTGCCAGCAGTTTATCAGGTTTTGAGCAGTACTTC. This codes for CASSLSGFEQYF. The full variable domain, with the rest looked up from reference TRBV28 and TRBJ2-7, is DVKVTQSSRYLVKRTGEKVFLECVQDMDHENMFWYRQDPGLGLRLIYFSYDVKMKEKGDIPEGYSVSREKKERFSLILESASTNQTSMYLCASSLSGFEQYFGPGTRLTVT.

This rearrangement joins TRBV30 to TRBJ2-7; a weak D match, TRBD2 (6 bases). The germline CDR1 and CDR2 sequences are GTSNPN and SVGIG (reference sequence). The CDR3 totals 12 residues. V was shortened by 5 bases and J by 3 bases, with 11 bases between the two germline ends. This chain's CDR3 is CAWSDGSYEQYF. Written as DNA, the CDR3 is TGTGCCTGGTCAGACGGGAGCTACGAGCAGTACTTC.

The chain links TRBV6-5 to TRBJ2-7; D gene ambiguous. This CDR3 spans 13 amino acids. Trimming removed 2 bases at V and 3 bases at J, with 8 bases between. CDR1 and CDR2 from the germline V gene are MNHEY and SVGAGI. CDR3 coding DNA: TGTGCCAGCAGTTACGGTCCCGGCTACGAGCAGTACTTC. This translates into CASSYGPGYEQYF.

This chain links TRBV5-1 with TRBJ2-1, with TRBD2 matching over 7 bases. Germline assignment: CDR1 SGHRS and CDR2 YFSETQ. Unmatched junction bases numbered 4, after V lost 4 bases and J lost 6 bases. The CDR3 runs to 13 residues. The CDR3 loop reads CASSLGLLNEQFF. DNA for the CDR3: TGCGCCAGCAGCCTGGGACTACTCAATGAGCAGTTCTTC.

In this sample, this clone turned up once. The CDR3 DNA sequence: TGTGCCAGCAGTTTAGATGGCAAATCCGGGGTAGATGAGCAGTTCTTC. As protein: CASSLDGKSGVDEQFF. The chain links TRBV28 to TRBJ2-1, with D possibly being TRBD2 (5 bases). V was trimmed by 2 bases and J by 8 bases, leaving 19 bases between them. This CDR3 spans 16 amino acids. The germline gives CDR1 MDHEN, CDR2 SYDVKM.

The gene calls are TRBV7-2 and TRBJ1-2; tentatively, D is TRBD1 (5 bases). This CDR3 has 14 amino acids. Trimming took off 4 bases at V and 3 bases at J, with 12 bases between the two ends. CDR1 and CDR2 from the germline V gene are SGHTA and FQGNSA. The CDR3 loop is CASSSLGGDYGYTF. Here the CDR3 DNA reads TGTGCCAGCAGCTCCCTCGGGGGAGACTATGGCTACACCTTC.

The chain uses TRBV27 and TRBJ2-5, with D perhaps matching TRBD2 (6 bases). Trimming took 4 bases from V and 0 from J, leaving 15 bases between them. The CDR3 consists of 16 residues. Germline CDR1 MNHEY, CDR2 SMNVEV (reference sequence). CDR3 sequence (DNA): TGTGCCAGCAGTTCTGTAGCGGTACCGTACCAAGAGACCCAGTACTTC. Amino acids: CASSSVAVPYQETQYF.

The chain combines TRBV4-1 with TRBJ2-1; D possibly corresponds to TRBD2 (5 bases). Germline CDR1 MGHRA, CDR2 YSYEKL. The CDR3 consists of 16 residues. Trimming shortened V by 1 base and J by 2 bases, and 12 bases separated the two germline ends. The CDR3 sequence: CASSQASSFTYNEQFF. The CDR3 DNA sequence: TGCGCCAGCAGCCAAGCTTCTAGCTTCACCTACAATGAGCAGTTCTTC.

CDR3 nucleotide sequence: TGCAGCGTCTCCGGGACTAGCGGAGAGCAGTACTTC. It encodes CSVSGTSGEQYF. The chain has TRBV29-1 and TRBJ2-7, with TRBD2 matching 11 bases. V gave up 6 bases and J gave up 7 bases; unmatched junction bases: 5. Germline V gene lookup returns CDR1 SQVTM and CDR2 ANQGSEA. The CDR3 is 12 residues long.

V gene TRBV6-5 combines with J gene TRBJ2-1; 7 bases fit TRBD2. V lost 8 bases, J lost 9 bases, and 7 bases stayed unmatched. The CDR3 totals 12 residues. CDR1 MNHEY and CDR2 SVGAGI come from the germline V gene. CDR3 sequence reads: CASGRETGEQFF. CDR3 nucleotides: TGTGCCAGCGGGCGGGAGACGGGTGAGCAGTTCTTC.

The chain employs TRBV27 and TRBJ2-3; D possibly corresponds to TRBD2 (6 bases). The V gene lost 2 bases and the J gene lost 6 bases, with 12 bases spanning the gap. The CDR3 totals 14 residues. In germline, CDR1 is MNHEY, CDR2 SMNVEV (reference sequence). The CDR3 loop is CASSLIPSEDTQYF. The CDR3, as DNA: TGTGCCAGCAGTTTAATCCCTAGCGAGGATACGCAGTATTTT.

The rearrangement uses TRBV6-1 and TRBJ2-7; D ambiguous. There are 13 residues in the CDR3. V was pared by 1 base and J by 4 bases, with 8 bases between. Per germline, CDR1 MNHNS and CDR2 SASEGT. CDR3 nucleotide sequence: TGTGCCAGCAGTGAAGAAATACAGTACGAGCAGTACTTC. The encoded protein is CASSEEIQYEQYF.

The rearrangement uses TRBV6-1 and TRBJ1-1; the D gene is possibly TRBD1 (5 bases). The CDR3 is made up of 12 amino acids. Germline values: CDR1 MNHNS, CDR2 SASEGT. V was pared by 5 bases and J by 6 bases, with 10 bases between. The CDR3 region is CASSRTRAEAFF. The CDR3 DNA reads TGTGCCAGCAGTCGGACACGGGCTGAAGCTTTCTTT.

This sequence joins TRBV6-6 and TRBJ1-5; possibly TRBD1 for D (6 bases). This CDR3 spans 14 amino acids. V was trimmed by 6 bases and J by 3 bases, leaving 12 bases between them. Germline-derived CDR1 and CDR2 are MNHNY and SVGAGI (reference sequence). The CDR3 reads CASSLGQINQPQHF. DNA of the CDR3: TGTGCCAGCAGCCTCGGACAGATCAATCAGCCCCAGCATTTT.

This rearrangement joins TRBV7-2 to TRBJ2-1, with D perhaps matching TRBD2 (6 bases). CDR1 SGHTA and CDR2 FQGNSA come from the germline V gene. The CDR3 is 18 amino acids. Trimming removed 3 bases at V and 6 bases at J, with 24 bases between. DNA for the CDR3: TGTGCCAGCAGCTTTCCCTCGGGGACTCCCCGTGGTGGCAATGAGCAGTTCTTC. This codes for CASSFPSGTPRGGNEQFF.

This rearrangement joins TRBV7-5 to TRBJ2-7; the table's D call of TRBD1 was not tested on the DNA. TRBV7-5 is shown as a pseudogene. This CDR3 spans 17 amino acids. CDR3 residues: CVRSLVSAPQGAYEQYF. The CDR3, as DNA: TGTGTCAGAAGCTTAGTGTCAGCCCCTCAGGGGGCTTACGAGCAGTACTTC.

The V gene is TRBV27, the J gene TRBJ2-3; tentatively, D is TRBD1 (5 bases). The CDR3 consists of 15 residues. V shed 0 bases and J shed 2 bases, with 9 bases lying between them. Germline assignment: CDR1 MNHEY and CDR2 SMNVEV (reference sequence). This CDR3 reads CASSLSAGYTDTQYF. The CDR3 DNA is TGTGCCAGCAGTTTATCGGCAGGGTACACAGATACGCAGTATTTT.